These 23 T cell receptor beta chains were all obtained from the same sample, sequenced in a study of T cell clones after liver transplantation. Clones were sequenced by immunoSEQ multiplex PCR, and TCRdb holds only the in-frame ones, with some missing. The table lists 55,000 or so clones, 71% of them singletons, with over 14% in the top ten. Source: CD4+ T cells from blood, taken before liver transplant. The source is a human donor who received a liver transplant.

The J gene is TRBJ2-3, the V gene TRBV4-2, with TRBD1 matching 10 bases. The germline gives CDR1 LGHNA, CDR2 YNFKEQ. The CDR3 runs 16 residues. The J segment lost 4 bases and the V segment lost 1 base, leaving 5 bases of the junction unmatched. CDR3 coding DNA: TGTGCCAGCAGCCAAGGTCGACAGGGGGCTCCAGATACGCAGTATTTT. Encoded protein: CASSQGRQGAPDTQYF.

The V call is TRBV4-2, the J call TRBJ2-7; D is perhaps TRBD2 (7 bases). This CDR3 is 16 amino acids long. V lost 2 bases and J lost 2, with 16 bases in between. Germline CDR1 reads LGHNA; CDR2 reads YNFKEQ. The CDR3 sequence: CASSQLLARDTYEQYF. The CDR3 bases are TGTGCCAGCAGCCAACTACTAGCGCGGGACACCTACGAGCAGTACTTC.

The chain joins TRBV10-3 to TRBJ1-6; the match to TRBD1 covers 7 bases. The J segment lost 8 bases and the V segment lost 8 bases, leaving 6 bases of the junction unmatched. The germline gives CDR1 ENHRY, CDR2 SYGVKD. The CDR3 is made up of 13 amino acids. The CDR3 is CAIGPTGDSPLHF. The CDR3 nucleotides are TGTGCCATCGGGCCCACAGGGGATTCACCCCTCCACTTT.

The gene calls are TRBV7-2 and TRBJ1-5; the D gene is possibly TRBD1 (6 bases). The CDR3 runs 17 residues. From germline, CDR1 is SGHTA and CDR2 FQGNSA. V lost 0 bases to trimming and J lost 3 bases, with 15 bases between them. As DNA, the CDR3 is TGTGCCAGCAGCTTAGCGGGCAGGGGAGGGGACAATCAGCCCCAGCATTTT. Translation: CASSLAGRGGDNQPQHF.

In its sample, this clone was seen once. The V call is TRBV6-1, the J call TRBJ1-4; D gene ambiguous. V was cut by 7 bases and J by 5 bases, with 14 bases left in between. The CDR3 sequence is 14 residues long. The germline V gene has CDR1 MNHNS and CDR2 SASEGT. In DNA, the CDR3 is TGTGCCAGCAAATCTAGGACTCTGAATGAAAAACTGTTTTTT. Translation: CASKSRTLNEKLFF.

V is TRBV5-6 and J is TRBJ1-2; 8 bases agree with TRBD1. The V and J ends lost 2 bases and 7 bases, in that order; junction bases with no gene match: 7. CDR1 and CDR2 from the germline V gene are SGHDT and YYEEEE. The CDR3 has 14 residues. The CDR3 region is CASSLRQGNAGYTF. CDR3 bases: TGTGCCAGCAGCTTAAGACAGGGGAACGCTGGCTACACCTTC.

This chain connects TRBV7-2 to TRBJ2-7; 9 nucleotides match TRBD2. The germline gives CDR1 SGHTA, CDR2 FQGNSA. The J segment lost 3 bases and the V segment lost 3 bases, leaving 3 bases of the junction unmatched. This CDR3 contains 14 residues. For the CDR3, the DNA is TGTGCCAGCAGCTTTAGCGGGGGCCACTACGAGCAGTACTTC. Protein sequence: CASSFSGGHYEQYF.

The sample holds a few counts of this clone. The CDR3 nucleotides are TGTGCCAGCAGTGACTCCAGGGCAAGGGCCCATTATGGCTACACCTTC. This gives the protein CASSDSRARAHYGYTF. J is TRBJ1-2 and V is TRBV6-4, with a tentative D call TRBD1 (5 bases). CDR3 length: 16 residues. Germline CDR1 MRHNA, CDR2 SNTAGT. The ends were cut back, 0 bases at V and 5 bases at J, with 16 bases in the middle.

V usage is TRBV28 and J usage is TRBJ2-2, with D hard to call. The CDR3 runs 13 residues. V gave up 8 bases and J gave up 2 bases, with 9 bases separating them. Germline V gene data show CDR1 as MDHEN and CDR2 as SYDVKM. The CDR3 loop is CASGSPNTGELFF. Written as DNA, the CDR3 is TGTGCCAGCGGTTCCCCTAACACCGGGGAGCTGTTTTTT.

The chain couples TRBV11-2 to TRBJ2-5, with 12 nucleotides matching TRBD2. This CDR3 contains 15 residues. Germline loops: CDR1 SGHAT, CDR2 FQNNGV. V dropped 3 bases and J dropped 5; count of bases not matched to a gene: 4. The CDR3, as DNA: TGTGCCAGCAGCTTGCTAGCGGGGGGGCATGAGACCCAGTACTTC. This translates into CASSLLAGGHETQYF.

V is TRBV5-8 and J is TRBJ1-1; possibly TRBD1 for D (5 bases). V dropped 1 base and J dropped 6 bases, with 10 bases sitting between them. CDR1 is SGHTS, CDR2 YDEGEE, per germline. The CDR3 consists of 13 residues. CDR3 bases: TGTGCCAGCAGCTTGTCGGGGGTTGCTGAAGCTTTCTTT. Translation: CASSLSGVAEAFF. Filled out from reference TRBV5-8 and TRBJ1-1, the complete variable domain reads EAGVTQSPTHLIKTRGQQATLRCSPISGHTSVYWYQQALGLGLQFLLWYDEGEERNRGNFPPRFSGRQFPNYSSELNVNALELEDSALYLCASSLSGVAEAFFGQGTRLTVV.

V is TRBV18 and J is TRBJ2-7, with D maybe TRBD1 (5 bases). The V gene lost 4 bases and the J gene lost 0 bases, with 13 bases spanning the gap. CDR1 and CDR2 (germline): KGHSH, LQKENI. CDR3 length: 15 residues. This chain's CDR3 is CASSLQVRSSYEQYF. The CDR3 region has the DNA TGTGCCAGCTCACTACAGGTGAGGAGCTCCTACGAGCAGTACTTC.

This chain uses TRBV10-3 with TRBJ1-1; 10 nucleotides align to TRBD1. This CDR3 region has 13 residues. The germline gives CDR1 ENHRY, CDR2 SYGVKD. Trimming cost V 9 bases and J 4 bases; bases outside gene matches: 5. CDR3 in DNA: TGTGCCATGACAGGGGGCATGGGCACTGAAGCTTTCTTT. This codes for CAMTGGMGTEAFF.

Ten or more counts support this clone. The chain uses TRBV6-5 and TRBJ2-7; no firm D call. The germline gives CDR1 MNHEY, CDR2 SVGAGI. Trimming removed 6 bases from V and 2 bases from J, with 14 bases in between. The CDR3 sequence is 14 residues long. Here the CDR3 DNA reads TGTGCCAGCAGCCGGTCGGTACTACCCTACGAGCAGTACTTC. It translates to CASSRSVLPYEQYF.

The chain joins TRBV27 to TRBJ1-2, with TRBD1 matching 8 bases. CDR3 length equals 15 residues. V was pared by 8 bases and J by 5 bases, with 13 bases of the junction left unmatched. Germline V gives CDR1 MNHEY, CDR2 SMNVEV (reference sequence). This CDR3 reads CASLFGGTGTYGYTF. CDR3 nucleotide sequence: TGTGCCAGCCTATTCGGCGGGACAGGTACGTATGGCTACACCTTC.

V is TRBV30 and J is TRBJ1-1; tentatively, D is TRBD1 (5 bases). V was trimmed by 5 bases and J by 6 bases, leaving 25 bases between them. The germline gives CDR1 GTSNPN, CDR2 SVGIG (reference sequence). The length of the CDR3 is 16 residues. The CDR3 nucleotides are TGTGCCTGGTTTCGGGGTCAGGGAGGAACTGTGGCTGAAGCTTTCTTT. Its protein is CAWFRGQGGTVAEAFF.

This clone was picked up a small number of times. The V gene is TRBV4-2, the J gene TRBJ1-5, with D possibly TRBD1 on 6 matching bases. Germline values: CDR1 LGHNA, CDR2 YNFKEQ. There are 15 residues in the CDR3. Trimming left V 4 bases short and J 5 bases short, with 15 bases between. This CDR3 is CASSLHREGDQPQHF. The CDR3 DNA follows: TGTGCCAGCAGCCTCCACAGGGAGGGGGATCAGCCCCAGCATTTT.

The chain's CDR3 is CASSFKRGYYNEQFF. The CDR3 region has the DNA TGTGCCAGCAGCTTTAAGCGGGGGTACTACAATGAGCAGTTCTTC. The chain is built from TRBV5-4 and TRBJ2-1; 8 bases map to TRBD2. Germline CDR1 and CDR2: SGHNT and YYREEE (reference sequence). Trimming at V came to 2 bases and at J to 3 bases, leaving 4 bases not matched to a gene. The CDR3 has 15 residues. The full variable domain, in which reference TRBV5-4 and TRBJ2-1 provide the parts outside the CDR3, is ETGVTQSPTHLIKTRGQQVTLRCSSQSGHNTVSWYQQALGQGPQFIFQYYREEENGRGNFPPRFSGLQFPNYSSELNVNALELDDSALYLCASSFKRGYYNEQFFGPGTRLTVL.

The chain recombines TRBV5-5 with TRBJ1-1; a weak D match, TRBD1 (6 bases). This CDR3 has 14 amino acids. Between the trimmed V and J ends, which lost 3 bases and 1 base, there was a span of 10 bases. Germline CDR1 reads SGHKS; CDR2 reads YYEKEE (reference sequence). CDR3 bases: TGTGCCAGCAGCTCTCGGACAGAGAACACTGAAGCTTTCTTT. It codes for CASSSRTENTEAFF.

This chain connects TRBV1 to TRBJ2-1; the table's D call, TRBD2, was not checked against the DNA. TRBV1 constitutes a pseudogene. The CDR3 sequence is 16 residues long. In DNA, the CDR3 is TGCACCAGCATCGGACTAGCGGGGGGGTCCTACAATGAGCAGTTCTTC. Translation: CTSIGLAGGSYNEQFF.

The chain joins TRBV27 to TRBJ1-6; no clear D. V shed 3 bases and J shed 9 bases, with 9 bases lying between them. Looked up from germline, CDR1 is MNHEY and CDR2 is SMNVEV (reference sequence). The CDR3 has 13 amino acids. CDR3 protein: CASSFGPSSPLHF. CDR3 nucleotide sequence: TGTGCCAGCAGTTTTGGGCCATCTTCACCCCTCCACTTT.

This chain links TRBV19 with TRBJ1-1, with a tentative D call TRBD1 (5 bases). The CDR3 loop spans 14 amino acids. CDR1 and CDR2 (germline): LNHDA, SQIVND (reference sequence). Deletions cut 6 bases from V and 0 bases from J, with 11 bases between. Written as DNA, the CDR3 is TGTGCCAGTAGATGGGGCAGTATGAACACTGAAGCTTTCTTT. It codes for CASRWGSMNTEAFF.

The CDR3 sequence: CASSFRGTFTDTQYF. The CDR3, as DNA: TGTGCCAGCAGTTTCAGGGGTACCTTCACAGATACGCAGTATTTT. This chain joins TRBV27 and TRBJ2-3, with D possibly matching TRBD1 (6 bases). V was clipped by 3 bases and J by 2 bases, with 12 bases between them. The CDR3 is made up of 15 amino acids. Germline V gives CDR1 MNHEY, CDR2 SMNVEV (reference sequence).